These T cell receptor beta chains were read from a single sample in a study of T cell changes during pregnancy in multiple sclerosis. Assay: immunoSEQ multiplex PCR; the TCRdb copy retains only in-frame clones and omits some. The table has about 83,000 clones, 91% seen once. The source material was PBMCs, sampled in the first trimester of pregnancy. The source is a female donor in good health, serving as a control in a pregnancy study. Some clones in this sample may be carry-over from other donors' samples. The CDR3 runs from the conserved cysteine through the conserved F or W. A D gene is named only where the DNA matches it firmly.

cdr3_length | j_call | d_call | v_call | cdr3_nt | cdr3_aa
16 | TRBJ1-5 | - | TRBV7-9 | TGTGCCAGCAGCTTAGGATCAGGGGCGGATAATCAGCCCCAGCATTTT | CASSLGSGADNQPQHF
16 | TRBJ1-4 | - | TRBV28 | TGTGCCAGCAGTTTGCTGGTTAGCCCCGCTAATGAAAAACTGTTTTTT | CASSLLVSPANEKLFF
15 | TRBJ2-3 | - | TRBV5-4 | TGTGCCAGCAGCTTGGCCGGGGAAGGCACAGATACGCAGTATTTT | CASSLAGEGTDTQYF
17 | TRBJ1-5 | TRBD1 | TRBV19 | TGTGCCAGTAGTAGGCGGACAGGGGGCTTACGGAATCAGCCCCAGCATTTT | CASSRRTGGLRNQPQHF
14 | TRBJ2-7 | TRBD1 | TRBV9 | TGTGCCAGCAGCGCGGACAGGGGGTGGGAAGAGCAGTACTTC | CASSADRGWEEQYF
14 | TRBJ1-1 | TRBD1 | TRBV7-9 | TGTGCCAGCAGCTCGGACAGGGGAGGGACTGAAGCTTTCTTT | CASSSDRGGTEAFF
13 | TRBJ1-5 | - | TRBV18 | TGTGCCAGCTCACTGGAGGATGGTCAGCCCCAGCATTTT | CASSLEDGQPQHF
17 | TRBJ2-3 | TRBD2 | TRBV13 | TGTGCCAGCAGCTTAGGCCTGGGGACTAGGGGCACAGATACGCAGTATTTT | CASSLGLGTRGTDTQYF
13 | TRBJ2-2 | - | TRBV10-3 | TGTGCCATCAGCGGCGCAGGATCCGGGGAGCTGTTTTTT | CAISGAGSGELFF
12 | TRBJ2-3 | - | TRBV2 | TGTGCCACTCAGGGTTCCACAGATACGCAGTATTTT | CATQGSTDTQYF